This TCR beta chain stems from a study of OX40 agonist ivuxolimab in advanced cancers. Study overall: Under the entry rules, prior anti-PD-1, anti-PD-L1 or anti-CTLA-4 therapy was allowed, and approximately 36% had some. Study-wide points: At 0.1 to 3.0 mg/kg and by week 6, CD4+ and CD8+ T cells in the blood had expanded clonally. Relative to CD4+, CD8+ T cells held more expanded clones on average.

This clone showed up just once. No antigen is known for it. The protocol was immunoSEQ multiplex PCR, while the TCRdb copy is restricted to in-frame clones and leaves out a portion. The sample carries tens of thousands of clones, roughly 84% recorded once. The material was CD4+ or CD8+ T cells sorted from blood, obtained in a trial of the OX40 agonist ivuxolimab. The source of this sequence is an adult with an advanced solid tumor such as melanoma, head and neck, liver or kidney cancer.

The CDR3 DNA sequence: TGTGCCAGCAGCCGACGGGAGTCCGGGGAGCAGTACTTC. Translating it yields CASSRRESGEQYF. V usage is TRBV14 and J usage is TRBJ2-7; D is possibly TRBD2 (6 bases). From germline, CDR1 is SGHDN and CDR2 FVKESK. With 4 bases removed from V and 7 bases from J, the gap between germline ends came to 14 bases. The CDR3 covers 13 residues.